This T cell receptor beta chain was profiled in a study of blood T cell repertoires in COVID-19. Study information: Collection of acute and convalescent COVID-19 samples took place in the United States, Italy and Spain.

Authors' processing steps: Counts of nucleated cells, estimated from reference gene primer amplification, were obtained. The method was immunoSEQ multiplex PCR; TCRdb's version includes in-frame clones alone and lacks a portion of them. That table is the source of V, J and clone size, and D and trimming were worked out from the DNA. The data contain approximately 160,000 clones, about three quarters of them singletons. This clone occurred once. The V gene's germline CDR1 is GTSNPN and CDR2 SVGIG (reference sequence). The CDR3 contains 12 residues. Trimming removed 3 bases at V and 0 bases at J, with 6 bases between.

The material sequenced was peripheral blood. The genes are TRBV30 and TRBJ2-7; D is possibly TRBD2 (5 bases). The clonotype comes from a man in his sixties with acute or convalescent COVID-19. The CDR3 coding sequence is TGTGCCTGGAGCACTAGCTCCTACGAGCAGTACTTC. Translated: CAWSTSSYEQYF.